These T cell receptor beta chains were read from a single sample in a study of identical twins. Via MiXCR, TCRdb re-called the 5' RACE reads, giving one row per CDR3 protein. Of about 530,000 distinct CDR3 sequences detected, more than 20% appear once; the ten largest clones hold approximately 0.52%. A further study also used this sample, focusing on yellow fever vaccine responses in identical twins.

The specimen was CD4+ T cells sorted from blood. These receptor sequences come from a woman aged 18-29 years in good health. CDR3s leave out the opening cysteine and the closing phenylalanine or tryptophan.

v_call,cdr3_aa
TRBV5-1,ASSFTGIETQY
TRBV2,ATESGTSKNEQF
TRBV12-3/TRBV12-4,ASSPGLAITGELF
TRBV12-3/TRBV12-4,ASSREGGELF
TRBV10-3,AIGTGGDNQPQH
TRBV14,ASSQDSPSDPWY
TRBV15,ATSPPDRNSDTQY
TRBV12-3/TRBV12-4,ASSLASQGAGNEQF
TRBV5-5,ASRLGQGDYNEQF
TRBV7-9,ASSLRQTQETQY
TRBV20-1,SASGGRGGPDTQY
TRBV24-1,ATSDSTSGIYEQY
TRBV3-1,ASSQEGGIAGYT
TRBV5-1,ASSFGTGTNQPQH
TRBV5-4,ASSPTVSGVSYNEQF
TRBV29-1,SGHRGHNEAF
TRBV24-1,ATSDSSGNWGYT
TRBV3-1,ASSQDLTVNQPQH
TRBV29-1,SVDGERYGYT
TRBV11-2,ASSLYNEKLF
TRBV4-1,ASSRLPDRVERETQY
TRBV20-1,SARKPGQGLETQY
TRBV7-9,ASSRDLGTNEKLF
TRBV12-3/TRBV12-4,AIRAGVVSTDTQY
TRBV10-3,AIRQETTNEKLF
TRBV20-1,SARAQGATSNQPQH
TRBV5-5,ASTPEGAIAGNTIY
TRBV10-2,ASTGGQGDYGYT
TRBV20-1,SAVDRGGPYNEQF
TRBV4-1,ASSLFLAGESYEQY
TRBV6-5,ASSYRLTSPDTQY
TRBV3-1,ASSQEDRKNIQY